Shown below are 18 T cell receptor beta chains from a single sample sequenced in a study of blood T cells in healthy people across ages (dated by TCRdb to between 2015 and 2017). Receptor amplification or capture employed 5' RACE. Sequencer: Illumina HiSeq 2500. A second PCR of roughly 7 to 11 cycles was performed with a sample-barcoded 5' primer and a J-beta primer mix. TCRdb reanalyzed the raw reads on its own, using fastp at Q25 for trimming and MiXCR for clone calling, and kept in-frame beta chains. Each entry merges the rows of one CDR3 protein and shows their most common DNA and genes. The sample includes over 450,000 distinct CDR3 sequences, with about 24% observed a single time. 8.7% of the sample lies in the top ten. The sample also formed part of further work on T cells of mothers and their children.

Sequenced sample: blood. These receptors were obtained from a boy aged 5-17 years in good health.

The chain employs TRBV6-5 and TRBJ2-7; TRBD1 is a possible D gene (6 bases). V lost 7 bases to trimming and J lost 5 bases, with 9 bases between them. Per germline, CDR1 MNHEY and CDR2 SVGAGI. The CDR3 is 11 amino acids. The CDR3 loop is CASTGADEQYF. CDR3 coding DNA: TGTGCCAGCACAGGGGCCGACGAGCAGTACTTC.

CDR3 residues: CSASKGHSGYTF. The CDR3 bases are TGCAGTGCTAGTAAGGGCCACAGTGGCTACACCTTC. The rearrangement uses TRBV20-1 and TRBJ1-2; no clear D. Per the germline V gene, CDR1 is DFQATT and CDR2 is SNEGSKA (reference sequence). CDR3 length: 12 amino acids. Trimming left V 3 bases short and J 7 bases short, with 12 bases between.

The chain has TRBV4-2 and TRBJ2-1; TRBD2 is a possible D gene (5 bases). V gave up 0 bases and J gave up 0 bases, with 12 bases separating them. This CDR3 is 17 amino acids long. Germline V CDR1 and CDR2: LGHNA, YNFKEQ. The CDR3 reads CASSQEVSVSSYNEQFF. In DNA form, the CDR3 reads TGTGCCAGCAGCCAAGAGGTTAGCGTAAGCTCCTACAATGAGCAGTTCTTC.

This clonotype showed up just a few times. This rearrangement joins TRBV20-1 to TRBJ2-7; a possible D gene is TRBD2 (6 bases). CDR1 and CDR2 from the germline V gene are DFQATT and SNEGSKA (reference sequence). With 6 bases removed from V and 0 bases from J, the gap between germline ends came to 15 bases. The CDR3 contains 14 residues. The CDR3 spells CSARGTVSSYEQYF. Written as DNA, the CDR3 is TGCAGTGCGCGCGGGACTGTGAGCTCCTACGAGCAGTACTTC.

The V call is TRBV5-1, the J call TRBJ2-1; 14 positions match TRBD2. Germline-derived CDR1 and CDR2 are SGHRS and YFSETQ. This CDR3 comprises 17 residues. Unmatched junction bases numbered 8, after V lost 2 bases and J lost 7 bases. The CDR3 sequence: CASSFSVWTSGRNEQFF. As DNA, the CDR3 is TGCGCCAGCAGCTTTTCCGTCTGGACTAGCGGGAGGAATGAGCAGTTCTTC.

The V gene is TRBV19, the J gene TRBJ2-5; TRBD1 agrees at 7 bases. The last part of the DNA fits TRBJ2-7 better; the J call may be wrong. Germline values: CDR1 LNHDA, CDR2 SQIVND (reference sequence). There are 14 residues in the CDR3. Here the CDR3 DNA reads TGTGCCAGTAGTGCCCGACAGGGAGCCTACGAGCAGTACTTC. As protein: CASSARQGAYEQYF.

The sample holds a few counts of this clonotype. J is TRBJ2-7 and V is TRBV6-2 or TRBV6-3; the D call may be TRBD1 or TRBD2 (5 bases each). V lost 6 bases and J lost 3, with 18 bases in between. The CDR3 has 15 residues. Germline CDR1 reads MNHEY; CDR2 reads SVGEGT. In DNA, the CDR3 is TGTGCCAGCAGAGCCGTGGGGCAGGGACGCTACGAGCAGTACTTC. This gives the protein CASRAVGQGRYEQYF.

This clonotype has a handful of counts. The chain employs TRBV7-2 and TRBJ1-1; possibly TRBD1 for D (6 bases). The CDR3 extends over 17 amino acids. Trimming removed 4 bases at V and 3 bases at J, with 21 bases between. CDR1 is SGHTA and CDR2 is FQGNSA in the germline V gene. CDR3 coding DNA: TGTGCCAGCAGCTCACTTGGGGGAACAGGGATCCACACTGAAGCTTTCTTT. It codes for CASSSLGGTGIHTEAFF.

Ten or more counts support this clonotype. DNA of the CDR3: TGCGCCAGCAGCCGTCTTGGAAGGCAGCAAGAGACCCAGTACTTC. Residues: CASSRLGRQQETQYF. The rearrangement uses TRBV4-3 and TRBJ2-5, with no clear D. This CDR3 is 15 amino acids long. Germline CDR1 LGHNA, CDR2 YSLEER. Trimming shortened V by 4 bases and J by 2 bases, and 14 bases separated the two germline ends.

This clonotype was counted between two and nine times. This chain joins TRBV6-2 or TRBV6-3 and TRBJ2-7; D perhaps matches TRBD2 (5 bases). Germline CDR1 and CDR2: MNHEY and SVGEGT. This CDR3 region has 11 residues. V lost 3 bases and J 7 bases, leaving 7 bases between the germline ends. The CDR3 protein is CASSYWREQYF. The CDR3 nucleotides are TGTGCCAGCAGTTATTGGAGGGAGCAGTACTTC.

This clonotype was observed a few times. This chain links TRBV4-3 with TRBJ1-2, with D tentatively TRBD1 (6 bases). The V gene lost 0 bases and the J gene lost 7 bases, with 12 bases spanning the gap. CDR3 length: 14 amino acids. Germline V CDR1 and CDR2: LGHNA, YSLEER. The CDR3 here is CASSQETGGGGYTF. The CDR3 DNA reads as TGCGCCAGCAGCCAAGAAACGGGGGGCGGTGGCTACACCTTC.

CDR3 nucleotides: TGCGCCAGCAGCCAAGATGCGGGTAACACTGAAGCTTTCTTT. Its protein product is CASSQDAGNTEAFF. This chain connects TRBV4-3 to TRBJ1-1; no clear D. The CDR3 has 14 amino acids. Trimming took off 0 bases at V and 2 bases at J, with 7 bases between the two ends. Looked up from germline, CDR1 is LGHNA and CDR2 is YSLEER.

This clonotype occurred a few times. The V and J genes are TRBV20-1 and TRBJ2-7; D possibly corresponds to TRBD2 (5 bases). V was trimmed by 3 bases and J by 0 bases, leaving 12 bases between them. The CDR3 totals 14 residues. In germline, CDR1 is DFQATT, CDR2 SNEGSKA (reference sequence). For the CDR3, the DNA is TGCAGTGCTAGGGTAGCGACCAGCTCCTACGAGCAGTACTTC. This codes for CSARVATSSYEQYF.

The chain couples TRBV5-5 to TRBJ1-5; no reliable D call. V lost 4 bases, J lost 6 bases, and 11 bases lay in between. Per germline, CDR1 SGHKS and CDR2 YYEKEE (reference sequence). The CDR3 is made up of 13 amino acids. In nucleotides, the CDR3 is TGTGCCAGCAGCATCGACATATCTCAGCCCCAGCATTTT. Amino acids: CASSIDISQPQHF.

The chain combines TRBV7-2 with TRBJ2-1; 7 nucleotides line up with TRBD1. Near its end, the DNA agrees better with TRBJ2-7, so the J call may be wrong. The CDR3 is 12 residues long. Germline values: CDR1 SGHTA, CDR2 FQGNSA. The CDR3 here is CASTDRVHEQYF. CDR3 DNA: TGTGCCAGCACCGACAGGGTCCACGAGCAGTACTTC.

This clonotype has more than one count but fewer than ten. The chain joins TRBV20-1 to TRBJ2-5; D tentatively reads TRBD1 or TRBD2 (6 bases each). Germline CDR1 DFQATT, CDR2 SNEGSKA (reference sequence). The CDR3 has 16 residues. The V and J ends lost 4 bases and 2 bases respectively, with 20 bases between them. CDR3 region: CSATKGGVARQETQYF. CDR3 in DNA: TGCAGTGCTACTAAGGGGGGAGTCGCCCGGCAAGAGACCCAGTACTTC.

V is TRBV6-2 or TRBV6-3 and J is TRBJ1-2, with D hard to call. The V end lost 6 bases, the J end lost 0 bases, and 11 bases lay between the germline ends. Germline CDR1 and CDR2: MNHEY and SVGEGT. This CDR3 contains 14 residues. CDR3 loop: CASSQSKANYGYTF. The CDR3 DNA sequence: TGTGCCAGCAGCCAATCGAAGGCTAACTATGGCTACACCTTC.

The count of this clonotype is one. The CDR3 spells CASSSRGLANYGYTF. The CDR3 DNA sequence: TGTGCCAGCAGTAGTAGGGGCCTGGCTAACTATGGCTACACCTTC. J is TRBJ1-2 and V is TRBV2; perhaps TRBD1 as D (5 bases). The CDR3 is 15 amino acids. Between the trimmed V and J ends, which lost 5 bases and 0 bases, there was a span of 13 bases. Germline V gene lookup returns CDR1 SNHLY and CDR2 FYNNEI.